This TCR beta chain was sequenced for a study of T cells after yellow fever vaccination. About the study: When fractions had low cell numbers, they were prepared with SMART-Seq v4 Ultra Low Input.

This CDR3 region has 16 residues. V trimming: 3 bases; J trimming: 6 bases; junction bases outside the gene matches: 8. Germline loops: CDR1 LGHNA, CDR2 YNFKEQ. Study-wide findings and caveats: Booster sampling recovered most clones from primary vaccination (approximately 97% CD4, roughly 90% CD8). When the response was secondary, it was weaker but reached its peak faster, day 5 versus 15.

About this clonotype: The antigen remains undetermined.

A process of 5'RACE template switching, which added a universal primer site and UMIs, was used to make TCR cDNA. TCRdb processed the 5' RACE reads anew with MiXCR; each CDR3 protein has one entry. Here the sample spans 500,000 to 550,000 distinct CDR3 sequences, around a fifth being singletons. This sequence was found in a man aged 18 to 29 who received the YFV17D yellow fever vaccine. The chain employs TRBV4-2 and TRBJ1-6, with TRBD1 identical over 7 bases. The source material was PBMCs, sampled less than 25 days after the first yellow fever vaccination. CDR3 residues: CASSHDGQAANSPLHF. CDR3 DNA: TGTGCCAGCAGCCACGATGGACAGGCCGCTAATTCACCCCTCCACTTT.